The 3 T cell receptor beta chains below come from one sample, sequenced in a study of blood T cells in healthy people across ages. Primers used in a second PCR of about 6 to 12 cycles were a sample-barcoded 5' primer and a J-beta primer mix. TCRdb processed the 5' RACE reads anew with MiXCR; each CDR3 protein has one entry. The sample has approximately 800,000 distinct CDR3 sequences; roughly 50% are singletons. The source material was blood. The source is a middle-aged man in good health.

This chain connects TRBV5-1 to TRBJ2-5; 9 bases line up with TRBD2. Trimming at V came to 0 bases and at J to 2 bases, leaving 8 bases not matched to a gene. This CDR3 has 17 residues. Germline lookup yields CDR1 SGHRS and CDR2 YFSETQ. The CDR3 nucleotides are TGCGCCAGCAGCTTGGACCCCACTAGCGGGCCACAAGAGACCCAGTACTTC. Translated: CASSLDPTSGPQETQYF.

This rearrangement joins TRBV6-5 to TRBJ2-3; the D is unclear. Germline CDR1 and CDR2: MNHEY and SVGAGI. V was clipped by 6 bases and J by 6 bases, with 10 bases between them. The CDR3 runs to 12 residues. This chain's CDR3 is CASRGPIDTQYF. The CDR3 DNA reads as TGTGCCAGCAGAGGACCAATCGATACGCAGTATTTT.

The chain couples TRBV20-1 to TRBJ2-7; D not certain. The CDR3 totals 13 residues. CDR1 and CDR2 from the germline V gene are DFQATT and SNEGSKA (reference sequence). V lost 6 bases, J lost 0 bases, and 12 bases lay in between. The CDR3 sequence is CSASSRSSYEQYF. CDR3 DNA sequence: TGCAGTGCCAGCTCGCGGAGCTCCTACGAGCAGTACTTC.